This T cell receptor beta chain was profiled in a study of cytomegalovirus exposure and HLA in healthy donors. Per the germline V gene, CDR1 is LNHDA and CDR2 is SQIVND (reference sequence). The CDR3 is 14 amino acids. Trimming cost V 3 bases and J 4 bases; bases outside gene matches: 2. The PCR was carried out with 60 Vbeta primers and 13 Jbeta primers. Data came from immunoSEQ multiplex PCR; TCRdb stores just in-frame clones and leaves some out. Here the sample spans about 89,000 clones, more than 70% being singletons. The chain is built from TRBV19 and TRBJ1-5; 8 bases are shared with TRBD1. The origin of this receptor is a man aged 25 to 45 in good health and CMV-seronegative. The material sequenced was PBMCs. This CDR3 reads CASSIRTGNQPQHF. Written as DNA, the CDR3 is TGTGCCAGTAGTATCCGGACAGGGAATCAGCCCCAGCATTTT.